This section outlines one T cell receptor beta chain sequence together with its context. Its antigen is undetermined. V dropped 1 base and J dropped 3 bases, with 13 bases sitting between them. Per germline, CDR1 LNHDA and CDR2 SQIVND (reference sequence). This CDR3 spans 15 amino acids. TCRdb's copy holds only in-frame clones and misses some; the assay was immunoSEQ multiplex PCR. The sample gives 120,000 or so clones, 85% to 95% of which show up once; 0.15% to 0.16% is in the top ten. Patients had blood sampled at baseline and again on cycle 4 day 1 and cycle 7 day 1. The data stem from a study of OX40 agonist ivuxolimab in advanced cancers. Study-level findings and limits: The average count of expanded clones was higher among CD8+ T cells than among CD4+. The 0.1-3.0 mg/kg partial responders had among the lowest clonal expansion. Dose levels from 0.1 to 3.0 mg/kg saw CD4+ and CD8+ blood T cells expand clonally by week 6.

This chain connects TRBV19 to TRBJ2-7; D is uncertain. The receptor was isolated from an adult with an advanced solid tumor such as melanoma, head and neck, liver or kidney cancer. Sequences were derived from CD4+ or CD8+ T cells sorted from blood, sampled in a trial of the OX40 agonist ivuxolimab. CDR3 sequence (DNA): TGTGCCAGTAGTATAGGGACCGTCCTAGGCTACGAGCAGTACTTC. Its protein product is CASSIGTVLGYEQYF.